Listed below are T cell receptor beta chains from one sample, sequenced in a study of cytomegalovirus exposure and HLA in healthy donors. Generated by immunoSEQ multiplex PCR, the TCRdb table keeps only in-frame clones and is missing some. Counted here are about 64,000 clones, over 75% occurring once; the ten biggest clones make up roughly a tenth. Source material: PBMCs. The source is a female donor in good health and CMV-seronegative. CDR3s include the opening cysteine and the closing phenylalanine or tryptophan. D genes are given only for firm matches. Only some rows state a clone size, as once, few, many or a class for expanded clones.

v_gene	j_gene	abundance	d_gene	CDR3aa	CDR3nt
TRBV2	TRBJ2-5	NA	TRBD2	CASSTGGGGGETQYF	TGTGCCAGCAGTACAGGCGGGGGGGGTGGTGAGACCCAGTACTTC
TRBV14	TRBJ2-5	once	TRBD1	CASSQPPGTVYF	TGTGCCAGCAGCCAGCCGCCCGGGACAGTATACTTC
TRBV18	TRBJ2-5	NA	NA	CASSPGKTDKETQYF	TGTGCCAGCTCACCAGGCAAGACAGATAAAGAGACCCAGTACTTC
TRBV9	TRBJ2-1	NA	TRBD2	CASSVGSGILSEQFF	TGTGCCAGCAGCGTAGGTAGCGGGATCTTGTCTGAGCAGTTCTTC
TRBV6-1	TRBJ2-1	NA	NA	CASEGDTNNEQFF	TGTGCCAGCGAAGGGGACACAAACAATGAGCAGTTCTTC
TRBV5-1	TRBJ1-1	NA	TRBD1	CASSLGGQGAPEAFF	TGCGCCAGCAGCTTGGGGGGACAGGGGGCTCCTGAAGCTTTCTTT
TRBV7-8	TRBJ2-7	few	TRBD2	CASSPKRDFYEQYF	TGTGCCAGCAGCCCGAAGCGGGACTTCTACGAGCAGTACTTC
TRBV27	TRBJ2-1	NA	NA	CASSLPRQYSYNEQFF	TGTGCCAGCAGTTTGCCTCGACAGTACTCCTACAATGAGCAGTTCTTC
TRBV5-5	TRBJ2-7	once	TRBD1	CASSFSGTGVEQYF	TGTGCCAGCAGCTTTTCCGGGACAGGGGTTGAGCAGTACTTC
TRBV2	TRBJ1-5	NA	TRBD1	CASSPRTGGLSQPQHF	TGTGCCAGCAGTCCCCGGACAGGGGGGTTAAGTCAGCCCCAGCATTTT
TRBV6-5	TRBJ1-1	NA	TRBD1	CASSPVGQGNTEAFF	TGTGCCAGCAGTCCGGTGGGACAGGGGAACACTGAAGCTTTCTTT
TRBV6-1	TRBJ1-5	NA	NA	CASRDTGNQPQHF	TGTGCCAGCAGAGACACGGGCAATCAGCCCCAGCATTTT
TRBV2	TRBJ1-1	NA	TRBD1	CASIRRTGGDTEAFF	TGTGCCAGCATCCGAAGGACAGGGGGGGACACTGAAGCTTTCTTT
TRBV7-9	TRBJ2-1	NA	TRBD2	CSSSFPGSGGYNEQFF	TGTTCCAGCAGTTTCCCGGGTAGCGGGGGATACAATGAGCAGTTCTTC
TRBV7-2	TRBJ2-7	NA	TRBD2	CASSSRTSGSRYEQYF	TGTGCCAGCAGCTCGAGGACTAGCGGGAGTAGGTACGAGCAGTACTTC
TRBV5-1	TRBJ2-1	NA	TRBD2	CASSFGGGAYNEQFF	TGCGCCAGCAGCTTCGGCGGGGGGGCCTACAATGAGCAGTTCTTC
TRBV4-1	TRBJ2-5	NA	NA	CASSWREQETQYF	TGCGCCAGCAGCTGGAGGGAGCAAGAGACCCAGTACTTC
TRBV27	TRBJ2-7	NA	TRBD1	CASSFLRDRALSYEQYF	TGTGCCAGCAGTTTCCTGCGGGACAGGGCGCTATCCTACGAGCAGTACTTC
TRBV7-9	TRBJ2-7	NA	TRBD2	CASSLGGIYEQYF	TGTGCCAGCAGCCTCGGGGGGATCTACGAGCAGTACTTC
TRBV5-1	TRBJ1-5	few	TRBD1	CASSPGQGNQPQHF	TGCGCCAGCAGCCCGGGACAGGGCAATCAGCCCCAGCATTTT
TRBV5-1	TRBJ2-1	few	NA	CASRFLFDGEQFF	TGCGCCAGCAGATTCCTGTTTGACGGGGAGCAGTTCTTC
TRBV19	TRBJ1-1	few	NA	CASSVSNSNTEAFF	TGTGCCAGTAGTGTCTCAAACTCGAACACTGAAGCTTTCTTT
TRBV9	TRBJ2-1	NA	NA	CASSVAAVSGNEQFF	TGTGCCAGCAGCGTAGCGGCGGTCTCCGGCAATGAGCAGTTCTTC
TRBV19	TRBJ1-3	NA	NA	CASAVNSGNTIYF	TGTGCCTCCGCAGTCAACTCTGGAAACACCATATATTTT
TRBV10-1	TRBJ2-5	NA	TRBD2	CASSAGGETQYF	TGCGCCAGCAGTGCGGGGGGGGAGACCCAGTACTTC
TRBV5-8	TRBJ2-2	NA	NA	CASSYSRRVTGELFF	TGTGCCAGCAGTTACTCCAGGCGAGTCACCGGGGAGCTGTTTTTT
TRBV12-2	TRBJ2-4	NA	NA	CASRSKRGTSGRGAKNIQYF	TGTGCAAGTCGCTCTAAGAGGGGGACTAGCGGGAGGGGGGCCAAAAACATTCAGTACTTC
TRBV9	TRBJ2-6	once	NA	CASSVGGSSGANVLTF	TGTGCCAGCAGCGTAGGTGGCAGCTCTGGGGCCAACGTCCTGACTTTC
TRBV9	TRBJ1-1	NA	NA	CASSVGRRVLLNTEAFF	TGTGCCAGCAGCGTAGGTAGGAGGGTGCTCCTGAACACTGAAGCTTTCTTT
TRBV2	TRBJ1-5	once	NA	CASSEIQGGSNQPQHF	TGTGCCAGCAGTGAAATACAGGGAGGGAGCAATCAGCCCCAGCATTTT
TRBV10-1	TRBJ2-2	NA	TRBD2	CAKTKGEGTSGSANTGELFF	TGCGCCAAGACTAAGGGGGAAGGGACTAGCGGGAGCGCGAACACCGGGGAGCTGTTTTTT
TRBV28	TRBJ2-7	NA	TRBD1	CASRPGQGYEQYF	TGTGCCAGCAGACCGGGACAGGGATACGAGCAGTACTTC
TRBV6-6	TRBJ1-2	few	TRBD1	CASSWTGENGYTF	TGTGCCAGCAGTTGGACAGGGGAGAATGGCTACACCTTC
TRBV28	TRBJ1-2	NA	NA	CASSPQGYGYTF	TGTGCCAGCAGTCCGCAGGGATATGGCTACACCTTC
TRBV18	TRBJ1-3	NA	NA	CASSPRENSGNTIYF	TGTGCCAGCTCACCACGTGAGAACTCTGGAAACACCATATATTTT
TRBV7-9	TRBJ2-7	NA	NA	CSSSSASIGAYEQYF	TGTTCCAGCAGTTCGGCGTCCATAGGGGCCTACGAGCAGTACTTC
TRBV7-2	TRBJ2-7	few	TRBD1	CASSLVRAGGGYEQYF	TGTGCCAGCAGCTTAGTACGCGCAGGGGGCGGATACGAGCAGTACTTC
TRBV10-2	TRBJ2-5	few	TRBD1	CASSGRQGGLRAETQYF	TGCGCCAGCAGTGGGAGACAGGGTGGCCTTCGGGCGGAGACCCAGTACTTC
TRBV19	TRBJ2-3	NA	NA	CASSIFQGSYTDTQYF	TGTGCCAGTAGTATCTTCCAGGGATCATACACAGATACGCAGTATTTT
TRBV9	TRBJ1-1	NA	TRBD1	CASSASVGTGGTEAFF	TGTGCCAGCAGCGCCTCAGTCGGGACAGGGGGAACTGAAGCTTTCTTT
TRBV5-4	TRBJ2-5	NA	TRBD1	CASSGAGQGRLKETQYF	TGTGCCAGCAGCGGAGCGGGACAGGGGAGATTAAAAGAGACCCAGTACTTC
TRBV19	TRBJ1-2	NA	NA	CAGSRGNYGYTF	TGTGCTGGATCTAGGGGGAACTATGGCTACACCTTC
TRBV10-3	TRBJ1-2	NA	TRBD1	CAISERDSYGYTF	TGTGCCATCAGTGAGAGGGACAGTTATGGCTACACCTTC
TRBV29-1	TRBJ1-3	NA	NA	CSVEEAVRSGNTIYF	TGCAGCGTTGAAGAAGCCGTTCGCTCTGGAAACACCATATATTTT
TRBV29-1	TRBJ2-7	NA	TRBD1	CSVEELTGTGYEQYF	TGCAGCGTTGAAGAGTTAACCGGGACAGGGTACGAGCAGTACTTC
TRBV4-3	TRBJ2-7	few	NA	CASSQDVAPDSYEQYF	TGCGCCAGCAGCCAAGATGTAGCGCCCGACTCCTACGAGCAGTACTTC
TRBV6-1	TRBJ2-7	NA	TRBD2	CASSVMWGGSYEQYF	TGTGCCAGCAGTGTAATGTGGGGGGGCTCCTACGAGCAGTACTTC
TRBV6-1	TRBJ1-6	NA	TRBD1	CASRRTGADSPLHF	TGTGCCAGCAGAAGGACAGGGGCGGATTCACCCCTCCACTTT